This TCR beta chain appears in the sequencing data of a study of blood T cell repertoires in COVID-19. As for the study in general: Acute-phase and convalescent COVID-19 samples originated in the United States, Italy and Spain. Sources were T cells, B-cell-depleted T cells, or PBMCs; the material itself was cDNA or gDNA.

Trimming at V came to 4 bases and at J to 8 bases, leaving 10 bases not matched to a gene. The length of the CDR3 is 14 residues. Germline loops: CDR1 MDHEN, CDR2 SYDVKM. In the original workflow: Reference gene primers were amplified, and this amplification served to estimate nucleated cell counts. Produced via immunoSEQ multiplex PCR; TCRdb's table is partial and in-frame only. D and trimming were read from the DNA, whereas the V and J calls and clone size are those reported in that table. The repertoire consists of 140,000 to 150,000 clones, with around three quarters occurring once and the leading ten covering 3.5% to 4.5%.

The rearrangement uses TRBV28 and TRBJ1-2; 7 bases match TRBD1. The TCR comes from a man aged 55 to 70 with acute or convalescent COVID-19. Sequenced sample: peripheral blood. The CDR3 DNA sequence: TGTGCCAGCAGTTCCACAGGGGACTTTTGGGGCTACACCTTC. As protein: CASSSTGDFWGYTF.